This T cell receptor (beta chain) was documented in a study of T cells in Graves' hyperthyroidism and ophthalmopathy. Amplification yielded TCR beta CDR3 regions, with RNA transcripts as the source. During a first-round RT-PCR of the TCR CDR3, the HTBI primer set was used. TCRdb redid the calling of the multiplex PCR reads with MiXCR, one entry per CDR3 protein. Of hundreds of thousands of distinct CDR3 sequences listed, roughly 46% were seen once; the top ten hold under 8.5%. Points from the study as a whole: Most thyroid clonotypes expanded above 0.001 appeared in blood too.

The study excluded patients with uncontrolled infection, other autoimmune disease, pregnancy or lactation. The CDR3 is 12 amino acids. Trimming removed 4 bases from V and 6 bases from J; junction bases left unmatched: 2. Germline assignment: CDR1 SQVTM and CDR2 ANQGSEA. As concerns this clonotype: As yet, its antigen is unknown.

This chain uses TRBV29-1 with TRBJ2-7; 11 nucleotides match TRBD1. Sequenced input: peripheral blood or thyroid tissue (not recorded which). This clonotype was sampled from an adult man with Graves' disease, either hyperthyroidism or ophthalmopathy (not recorded which). In DNA form, the CDR3 reads TGCAGCGTTGGGGACAGGGGGGTCGAGCAGTACTTC. This gives the protein CSVGDRGVEQYF.